Below, one TCR beta chain is given with its context. It has no known antigen specificity. Per-base qualities were not stored, and no clone one base away is much larger. This record belongs to a study of neoadjuvant nivolumab and ipilimumab in lung cancer (TCRdb year 2020). As for the study more broadly: Intravenous nivolumab was dosed at 3 mg/kg on days 1, 15 and 29, and in the combination arm ipilimumab 1 mg/kg was added on day 1 only. The primary trial endpoint was the major pathologic response (MPR) rate in the intention-to-treat population in each study arm. In the trial, 44 patients with operable NSCLC were treated, of whom 23 were randomized to nivolumab monotherapy and roughly 20 to nivolumab plus ipilimumab. TCR repertoires in pretherapy (baseline) peripheral blood were compared with TCR repertoires in tumors resected at surgery after neoadjuvant immune checkpoint blockade. Seven patients had matched pretherapy and resected tumor pairs analyzed, with four treated with nivolumab and three with nivolumab plus ipilimumab.

The sample's time point label, decoded: at surgical resection after neoadjuvant nivolumab +/- ipilimumab. Samples were obtained from the phase 2 randomized NEOSTAR trial, in which neoadjuvant nivolumab or nivolumab plus ipilimumab followed by surgery was tested in operable NSCLC. The CDR3 holds 14 amino acids from the cysteine to the phenylalanine. Just CDR3 DNA is preserved here, 42 bases in frame from base 1. Here V drops 6 bases and J drops 3 bases, and the junction holds 5 bases not matched to any gene. Sequences KGHSH (CDR1) and LQKENI (CDR2) are obtained from the germline V gene. Summary of the overall study and its limitations: No significant correlation was found between TCR clonality and pathologic tumor regression, and only a single major-pathologic-response sample was available for the analysis of TCR clonality versus pathologic tumor regression. TCR sequencing was performed in a small number of samples. From pretherapy to surgery, tumor T-cell richness and clonality increased in three of three dual-therapy tumors but in only two of four nivolumab-treated tumors. Richness in tumors resected after neoadjuvant therapy showed a positive correlation with pretherapy blood TCR richness (Spearman R ~ 0.86). Resected tumors had greater TCR richness and clonality than tumor-adjacent uninvolved lung, and increases were observed in more dual-therapy-treated tumors.

The library was prepared using the immunoSEQ multiplex PCR assay. The study's own analysis went as follows. Richness and clonality were used to summarize the repertoires, and clones that significantly expanded or contracted between pre- and post-therapy samples were identified. Drawn from immuneACCESS, this table holds only the in-frame rearrangements with V and J called that TCRdb kept. Clones are partly lost; checked studies trace under half to an unresolved V gene and leave the rest unexplained. That table furnishes V, J and clone size, whereas the DNA furnished D and trimming. This sample has about 7,000 clones in its table, and over 80% of those were observed once. Together, the top ten hold around 5.3% of the sample.

The clonotype comes from an adult with non-small cell lung cancer. The specimen comprised tumor tissue, sampled after neoadjuvant nivolumab, alone or with ipilimumab, at or shortly before surgery. The chain is encoded by TRBV18 joined to TRBJ1-5, with 7 bases matching TRBD1. Read as DNA, the sequence is TGTGCCAGCTCCCGGACAGGTGACAATCAGCCCCAGCATTTT. Translated, this is CASSRTGDNQPQHF.